These T cell receptor beta chains were read from a single sample in a study of blood T cells in healthy people across ages. Via MiXCR, TCRdb re-called the 5' RACE reads, giving one row per CDR3 protein. The sample has about 1.4 million distinct CDR3 sequences; around 55% are singletons. Sequenced: blood. Receptors originate from a man between 18 and 29 years old in good health. The CDR3 runs from the conserved cysteine through the conserved F or W. D genes are given only for firm matches. Not every row has a clone size; where given, it reads once, few, many or a size class.

- few TRBJ2-5 TRBV27 TGTGCCAGCAGTCAAATCGATCGGCAAGAGACCCAGTACTTC CASSQIDRQETQYF
- - TRBJ1-5 TRBV29-1 TGCAGCGTCGTAACGGGGTTAGGGGATCAGCCCCAGCATTTT CSVVTGLGDQPQHF
TRBD1 few TRBJ1-2 TRBV11-2 TGTGCCAGCAGCTTAGGAGGGACAGGCAATCCATATGGCTACACCTTC CASSLGGTGNPYGYTF
- - TRBJ2-5 TRBV5-1 TGCGCCAGCAGCTTTAGGCAGGGTAGGGAGACCCAGTACTTC CASSFRQGRETQYF
TRBD1 once TRBJ1-1 TRBV7-8 TGTGCCAGCAGCTCAAAGCGACAGGGTTTAGGTGACACTGAAGCTTTCTTT CASSSKRQGLGDTEAFF
TRBD1 - TRBJ1-1 TRBV10-3 TGTGCCACCGAAGAGGGACAGGGCCGCGCAATGAACACTGAAGCTTTCTTT CATEEGQGRAMNTEAFF
- - TRBJ2-1 TRBV29-1 TGCAGCGTTGATACTGCACCCGACCGGTTCTTC CSVDTAPDRFF
- - TRBJ1-2 TRBV25-1 TGTGCCAGCAGTGTAATTTCCTCCGGTGACTATGGCTACACCTTC CASSVISSGDYGYTF
- - TRBJ2-3 TRBV7-2 TGTGCCATCAGCTCGAAGAGCGCGAGTGCGGCAGATACGCAGTATTTT CAISSKSASAADTQYF
- few TRBJ2-1 TRBV28 TGTGCCAGCAGTTTGGCAAGGGAAAGGGACTACAATGAGCAGTTCTTC CASSLARERDYNEQFF
- - TRBJ2-7 TRBV29-1 TGCAGCGTTGTTTCTACAACCTACGAGCAGTACTTC CSVVSTTYEQYF
- - TRBJ2-6 TRBV6-5 TGTGCCACGAGGTTCTCTGGGGCCAACGTCCTGACTTTC CATRFSGANVLTF
- - TRBJ2-4 TRBV6-5 TGTGCCAGCAGTTACTCGGGTAAACTAGCCAAAAACATTCAGTACTTC CASSYSGKLAKNIQYF
- - TRBJ2-1 TRBV5-1 TGCGCCAGCAGCTCCCCATCCCCGCTTGAGCAGTTCTTC CASSSPSPLEQFF
- - TRBJ2-5 TRBV4-1 TGCGCCAGCAGCCAAGGACAGTCGCCGGAGACCCAGTACTTC CASSQGQSPETQYF
TRBD1 few TRBJ2-5 TRBV4-3 TGCGCCAGCAGCCAAGTGAAGGGACAGGGAATAGAGACCCAGTACTTC CASSQVKGQGIETQYF
TRBD2 - TRBJ2-7 TRBV4-2 TGTGCCAGCAGCCAATATCCTAGCGGGAATTACGAGCAGTACTTC CASSQYPSGNYEQYF
TRBD2 few TRBJ2-3 TRBV12-3/TRBV12-4 TGTGCCAGCAGCAAAACTAGCGGGGGCACAGATACGCAGTATTTT CASSKTSGGTDTQYF
- - TRBJ2-1 TRBV4-3 TGCGCCAGCAGCCAAGATGGGGGCAGGCACAATGAGCAGTTCTTC CASSQDGGRHNEQFF
- - TRBJ1-2 TRBV5-1 TGCGCCAGCAGCTTTGACGGGGACTATGGCTACACCTTC CASSFDGDYGYTF
- - TRBJ2-3 TRBV2 TGTGCCACCCCAACAGGGAGATTAAGGGATACGCAGTATTTT CATPTGRLRDTQYF
- - TRBJ2-7 TRBV4-1 TGCGCCAGCAGCCAAAGAATCCCCGTAGGAACCTACGAGCAGTACTTC CASSQRIPVGTYEQYF
TRBD1 - TRBJ1-2 TRBV5-1 TGCGCCAGCAGCTTGGCCCCGAGACAGGGGGGCTACACCTTC CASSLAPRQGGYTF
- few TRBJ2-7 TRBV15 TGTGCCACCAGCAGAGACAATCACTACGAGCAGTACTTC CATSRDNHYEQYF
- - TRBJ1-2 TRBV19 TGTGCCAGTAGCAGCGCGGACTACACCTTC CASSSADYTF
- few TRBJ2-7 TRBV12-3/TRBV12-4 TGTGCCAGCACTGCGGGTTCCTACGAGCAGTACTTC CASTAGSYEQYF
- - TRBJ2-5 TRBV24-1 TGTGCCACCAGTGACCCGTCCTGGGGGGAAGAGACCCAGTACTTC CATSDPSWGEETQYF
- - TRBJ2-7 TRBV3-1 TGTGCCAGCAGCCAAGCTGCGGCGGCCGAGCAGTACTTC CASSQAAAAEQYF
- - TRBJ1-2 TRBV4-3 TGCGCCAGCAGCCAAGGAATATCGCTCAACTATGGCTACACCTTC CASSQGISLNYGYTF
- few TRBJ2-1 TRBV6-6 TGTGCCAGCAGTTTCCCTCCCGTGAGCTCCTACAATGAGCAGTTCTTC CASSFPPVSSYNEQFF
TRBD1 - TRBJ2-1 TRBV5-1 TGCGCCAGCACAGAGACAGGGCACTACAATGAGCAGTTCTTC CASTETGHYNEQFF
- - TRBJ2-2 TRBV9 TGTGCCGGCAGCGTGGGTAGCACAAACACCGGGGAGCTGTTTTTT CAGSVGSTNTGELFF
- - TRBJ2-3 TRBV24-1 TGTGCCACCAGTGATTCAAAGTGGGGGGCGGCAGATACGCAGTATTTT CATSDSKWGAADTQYF
TRBD2 - TRBJ2-3 TRBV12-3/TRBV12-4 TGTGCCACCCTCGTCCCGGGACTAGATAGCACAGATACGCAGTATTTT CATLVPGLDSTDTQYF
- - TRBJ1-6 TRBV3-1 TGTGCCAGCAGGCCAAGCCCAAGAGTGGGGTCACCCCTCCACTTT CASRPSPRVGSPLHF
TRBD1 once TRBJ1-4 TRBV6-6 TGTGCCAGCAGTTACCGACAGGGGTTGGGTGAAAAACTGTTTTTT CASSYRQGLGEKLFF
- - TRBJ1-1 TRBV7-9 TGTGCCAGCCACCCCTTGGAGCAGATGAACACTGAAGCTTTCTTT CASHPLEQMNTEAFF
- - TRBJ2-1 TRBV4-2 TGTGCCAGCAGCCAAGATAAGGCAGTCACTGAGCAGTTCTTC CASSQDKAVTEQFF
- - TRBJ1-1 TRBV4-2 TGTGCCAGCAGCCAAGAATGGGGGGTGAACACTGAAGTTTTCTTT CASSQEWGVNTEVFF
TRBD1 - TRBJ1-2 TRBV4-2 TGTGCCAGCAGCCAAGTTACAGGGGGCAGGAATGGCTACACCTTC CASSQVTGGRNGYTF